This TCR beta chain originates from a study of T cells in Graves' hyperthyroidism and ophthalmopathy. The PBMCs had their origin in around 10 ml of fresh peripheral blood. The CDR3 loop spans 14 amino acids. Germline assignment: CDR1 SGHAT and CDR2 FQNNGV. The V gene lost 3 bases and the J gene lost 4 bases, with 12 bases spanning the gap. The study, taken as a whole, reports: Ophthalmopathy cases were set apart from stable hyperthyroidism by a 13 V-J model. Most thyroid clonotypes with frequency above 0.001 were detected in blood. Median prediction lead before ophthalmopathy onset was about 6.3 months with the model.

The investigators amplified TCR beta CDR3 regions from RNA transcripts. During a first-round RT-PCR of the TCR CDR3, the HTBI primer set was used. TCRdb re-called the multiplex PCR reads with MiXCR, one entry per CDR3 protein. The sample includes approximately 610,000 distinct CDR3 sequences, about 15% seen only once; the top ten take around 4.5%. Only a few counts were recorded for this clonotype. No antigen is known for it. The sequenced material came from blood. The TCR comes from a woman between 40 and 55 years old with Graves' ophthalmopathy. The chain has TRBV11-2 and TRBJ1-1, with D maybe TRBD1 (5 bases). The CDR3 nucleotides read TGTGCCAGCAGCTTGGGGGTTTTAAGCACTGAAGCTTTCTTT. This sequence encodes CASSLGVLSTEAFF.